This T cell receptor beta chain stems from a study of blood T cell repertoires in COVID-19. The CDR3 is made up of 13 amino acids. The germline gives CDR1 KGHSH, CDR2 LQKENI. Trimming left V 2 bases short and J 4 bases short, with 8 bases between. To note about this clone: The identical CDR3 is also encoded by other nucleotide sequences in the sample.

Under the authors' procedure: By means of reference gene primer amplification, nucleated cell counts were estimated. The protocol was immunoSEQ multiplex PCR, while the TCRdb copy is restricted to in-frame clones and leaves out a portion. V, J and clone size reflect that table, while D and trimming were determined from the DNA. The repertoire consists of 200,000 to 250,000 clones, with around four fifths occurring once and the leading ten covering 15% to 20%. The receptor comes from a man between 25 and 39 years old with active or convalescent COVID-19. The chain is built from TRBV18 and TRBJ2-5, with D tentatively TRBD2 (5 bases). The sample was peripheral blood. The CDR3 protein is CASSPGGGETQYF. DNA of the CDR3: TGTGCCAGCTCACCAGGAGGAGGAGAGACCCAGTACTTC.